This passage covers 21 T cell receptor beta chains from one sample sequenced in a study of identical twins. A single record per CDR3 protein comes from TCRdb applying MiXCR to the 5' RACE reads. The sample lists around 500,000 distinct CDR3 sequences; around 14% were seen once. This sample also belongs to another study, concerning yellow fever vaccine responses in identical twins.

The sequenced sample consisted of CD4+ T cells sorted from blood. Receptors were obtained from a woman aged 18 to 35 in good health.

In this sample, this clonotype turned up a few times. V usage is TRBV10-3 and J usage is TRBJ1-1; D perhaps matches TRBD1 (6 bases). The CDR3 length is 16 residues. Germline CDR1 reads ENHRY; CDR2 reads SYGVKD. V was trimmed by 4 bases and J by 0 bases, leaving 15 bases between them. In DNA form, the CDR3 reads TGTGCCATCAGTGCCAAAAGACAGGCGCTGAACACTGAAGCTTTCTTT. This translates into CAISAKRQALNTEAFF.

This chain joins TRBV6-6 and TRBJ2-3, with D uncertain. Trimming stripped 6 bases from V and 2 bases from J, with 6 bases between. The CDR3 covers 12 residues. Germline V gene sequence: CDR1 MNHNY, CDR2 SVGAGI (reference sequence). CDR3 in DNA: TGTGCCAGCAGAACTATCACAGATACGCAGTATTTT. This translates into CASRTITDTQYF.

The rearrangement joins TRBV4-3 to TRBJ2-7; no reliable D call. This CDR3 is 14 amino acids long. Per the germline V gene, CDR1 is LGHNA and CDR2 is YSLEER. Trimming left V 0 bases short and J 6 bases short, with 12 bases between. Here the CDR3 DNA reads TGCGCCAGCAGCCAAGACATGGGATACTTCGAGCAGTACTTC. It specifies CASSQDMGYFEQYF.

This chain connects TRBV21-1 to TRBJ1-1. TRBV21-1 is designated a pseudogene. This CDR3 is 14 amino acids long. The CDR3 coding sequence is TGTGCCAGCAGGCAAAGGTCAGGGAACACTGAAGCTTTCTTT. Translating gives CASRQRSGNTEAFF.

In this sample, this clonotype turned up a few times. The chain carries TRBV20-1 and TRBJ2-7; 7 nucleotides line up with TRBD1. V dropped 0 bases and J dropped 2; count of bases not matched to a gene: 4. The germline CDR1 and CDR2 sequences are DFQATT and SNEGSKA (reference sequence). The CDR3 covers 14 residues. CDR3 sequence: CSARDWTGAYEQYF. DNA of the CDR3: TGCAGTGCTAGAGATTGGACAGGCGCCTACGAGCAGTACTTC.

This clonotype turned up a few times. The genes are TRBV10-1 and TRBJ2-4; 7 positions agree with TRBD1. V lost 2 bases to trimming and J lost 3 bases; unmatched junction nucleotides: 1. The germline CDR1 and CDR2 sequences are WNHNN and SYGVQD (reference sequence). This CDR3 comprises 14 residues. The CDR3 DNA sequence: TGCGCCAGCAGTGAGGACAGGGTCAAAAACATTCAGTACTTC. It encodes CASSEDRVKNIQYF.

This chain links TRBV28 with TRBJ2-7; 9 bases agree with TRBD2. The CDR3 runs 16 residues. CDR1 MDHEN and CDR2 SYDVKM come from the germline V gene. Unmatched junction bases numbered 12, after V lost 6 bases and J lost 3 bases. This chain's CDR3 is CASSSFEAGGRYEQYF. As DNA, the CDR3 is TGTGCCAGCAGCTCGTTTGAAGCGGGAGGCCGCTACGAGCAGTACTTC.

The chain recombines TRBV3-1 with TRBJ2-1; 14 nucleotides align to TRBD2. The V gene's germline CDR1 is LGHDT and CDR2 YNNKEL (reference sequence). The J segment lost 6 bases and the V segment lost 2 bases, leaving 9 bases of the junction unmatched. CDR3 length: 18 residues. The CDR3 DNA sequence: TGTGCCAGCAGCCAACATATGGGGACTAGCGGGAGAGGCAATGAGCAGTTCTTC. Protein product: CASSQHMGTSGRGNEQFF.

The chain has TRBV7-9 and TRBJ2-6; the D gene is possibly TRBD2 (5 bases). V gave up 2 bases and J gave up 0 bases, with 5 bases separating them. CDR3 length equals 15 residues. The germline V gene has CDR1 SEHNR and CDR2 FQNEAQ (reference sequence). CDR3 residues: CASSLLASGANVLTF. The DNA of the CDR3 is TGTGCCAGCAGCTTACTAGCCTCTGGGGCCAACGTCCTGACTTTC.

This clonotype was detected a few times. The V call is TRBV12-3 or TRBV12-4, the J call TRBJ2-3; D may correspond to TRBD1 or TRBD2 (5 bases each). Trimming took off 7 bases at V and 0 bases at J, with 8 bases between the two ends. The CDR3 sequence is 13 residues long. The CDR3 region is CASIEGSTDTQYF. In DNA form, the CDR3 reads TGTGCCAGCATCGAGGGGAGCACAGATACGCAGTATTTT.

This clonotype was counted only a few times. V and J are TRBV24-1 and TRBJ2-5; 8 bases fit TRBD2. Germline CDR1 and CDR2: KGHDR and SFDVKD. Unmatched junction bases numbered 2, after V lost 6 bases and J lost 6 bases. The length of the CDR3 is 12 residues. Here the CDR3 reads CATSSGGKTQYF. CDR3 DNA sequence: TGTGCCACCAGTAGCGGGGGAAAGACCCAGTACTTC.

In its sample, this clonotype was seen once. V is TRBV9 and J is TRBJ2-5; maybe TRBD1 (6 bases). The CDR3 has 13 amino acids. Germline V lookup: CDR1 SGDLS, CDR2 YYNGEE. Trimming stripped 2 bases from V and 2 bases from J, with 7 bases between. In nucleotides, the CDR3 is TGTGCCAGCAGCGTGGACAGTCAAGAGACCCAGTACTTC. Its translation: CASSVDSQETQYF.

This clonotype turned up a few times. The chain recombines TRBV7-3 with TRBJ2-2; D is unclear. CDR1 SGHTA and CDR2 FQGTGA come from the germline V gene. CDR3 length: 14 residues. Deletions cut 2 bases from V and 8 bases from J, with 12 bases between. The CDR3 protein is CASSLYGSRGELFF. The CDR3 DNA sequence: TGTGCCAGCAGCTTATACGGATCCCGGGGGGAGCTGTTTTTT.

This clonotype was detected a few times. This chain connects TRBV20-1 to TRBJ2-7; D perhaps matches TRBD2 (5 bases). V lost 6 bases and J lost 0, with 18 bases in between. CDR1 and CDR2 from the germline V gene are DFQATT and SNEGSKA (reference sequence). There are 15 residues in the CDR3. The CDR3 here is CSAPIGERISYEQYF. CDR3 in DNA: TGCAGTGCCCCCATTGGGGAGCGGATCTCCTACGAGCAGTACTTC.

This sequence joins TRBV6-1 and TRBJ2-5, with 7 positions matching TRBD2. The CDR3 sequence is 14 residues long. In germline, CDR1 is MNHNS, CDR2 SASEGT. Trimming cost V 7 bases and J 4 bases; bases outside gene matches: 9. The CDR3: CASNSRGGRETQYF. CDR3 in DNA: TGTGCCAGCAACTCACGGGGCGGGAGAGAGACCCAGTACTTC.

The V call is TRBV18, the J call TRBJ2-7, with D unclear. The CDR3 has 14 residues. The V gene's germline CDR1 is KGHSH and CDR2 LQKENI. V lost 0 bases, J lost 0 bases, and 6 bases lay in between. DNA of the CDR3: TGTGCCAGCTCACCACCGCCGGGCTCCTACGAGCAGTACTTC. Translation gives CASSPPPGSYEQYF.

The table lists this clonotype with many counts. The rearrangement joins TRBV20-1 to TRBJ1-6; D is perhaps TRBD1 (6 bases). This CDR3 has 16 amino acids. Trimming cost V 2 bases and J 3 bases, with 14 bases left between them. From germline, CDR1 is DFQATT and CDR2 SNEGSKA (reference sequence). The CDR3 DNA follows: TGCAGTGCTAGATCCTCAGGGGCCCTCTATAATTCACCCCTCCACTTT. As protein: CSARSSGALYNSPLHF.

The rearrangement links TRBV5-5 to TRBJ2-2; no firm D call. Germline CDR1 is SGHKS and CDR2 is YYEKEE (reference sequence). This CDR3 has 13 amino acids. Trimming cost V 1 base and J 2 bases, with 3 bases left between them. CDR3 DNA sequence: TGTGCCAGCAGCTTGCATAACACCGGGGAGCTGTTTTTT. It yields the protein CASSLHNTGELFF. Filled out from reference TRBV5-5 and TRBJ2-2, the complete variable domain reads DAGVTQSPTHLIKTRGQQVTLRCSPISGHKSVSWYQQVLGQGPQFIFQYYEKEERGRGNFPDRFSARQFPNYSSELNVNALLLGDSALYLCASSLHNTGELFFGEGSRLTVL.

The chain employs TRBV5-1 and TRBJ2-7; 7 bases map to TRBD2. V lost 2 bases to trimming and J lost 0 bases; unmatched junction nucleotides: 5. This CDR3 has 15 amino acids. Looked up from germline, CDR1 is SGHRS and CDR2 is YFSETQ. CDR3 coding DNA: TGCGCCAGCAGCTTCCTAGCGGTCCACTCCTACGAGCAGTACTTC. This codes for CASSFLAVHSYEQYF.

The V call is TRBV29-1, the J call TRBJ2-3; D not resolved. V lost 7 bases to trimming and J lost 2 bases, with 4 bases between them. CDR3 length equals 10 residues. The germline CDR1 and CDR2 sequences are SQVTM and ANQGSEA. The CDR3 DNA sequence: TGCAGCGAAATCACAGATACGCAGTATTTT. As protein: CSEITDTQYF.

This clonotype has only a few counts. The CDR3 bases are TGTGCCAGCAGCCTGTACGGCGGGGGGCCGAATGAGCAGTTCTTC. It translates to CASSLYGGGPNEQFF. V gene TRBV11-3 combines with J gene TRBJ2-1; 8 bases map to TRBD2. The CDR3 contains 15 residues. In germline, CDR1 is SGHNT, CDR2 YENEEA. The trim removed 5 bases at V and 7 bases at J, leaving 10 bases unmatched.